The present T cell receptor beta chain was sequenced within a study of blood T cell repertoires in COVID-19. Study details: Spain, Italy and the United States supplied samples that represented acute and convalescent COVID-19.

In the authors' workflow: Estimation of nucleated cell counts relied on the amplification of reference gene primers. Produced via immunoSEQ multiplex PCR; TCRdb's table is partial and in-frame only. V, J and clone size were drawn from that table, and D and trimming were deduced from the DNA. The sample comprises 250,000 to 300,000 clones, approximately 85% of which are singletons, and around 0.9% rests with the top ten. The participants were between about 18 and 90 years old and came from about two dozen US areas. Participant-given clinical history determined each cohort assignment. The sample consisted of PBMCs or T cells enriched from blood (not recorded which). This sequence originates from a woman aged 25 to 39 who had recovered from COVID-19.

CDR3 sequence reads: CASSLVGLAGYYEQYF. The CDR3 bases are TGTGCCAGCAGCTTAGTAGGGCTAGCGGGATACTACGAGCAGTACTTC. The rearrangement joins TRBV7-8 to TRBJ2-7, with 9 positions matching TRBD2. Germline trimming cut 1 base from V and 3 bases from J; bases unmatched to any gene: 7. The CDR3 covers 16 residues. The germline CDR1 and CDR2 sequences are SGHVS and FQNEAQ.